This TCR beta chain was recovered during a study of T-cell reconstitution after alpha-beta-depleted transplantation in children. General study findings and limits: T-cell counts and diversity at one year following transplant were attributed mainly to newly produced T cells. At around two months after transplant, the alpha-beta T cells were reportedly derived from several hundred expanded clones that came from non-depleted graft cells. TCRbeta diversity was high at day 60 in some patients (a result of surviving recipient T cells and thymic progenitors).

The length of the CDR3 is 13 residues. Trimming stripped 2 bases from V and 6 bases from J, with 7 bases between. This clonotype occurred many times. Its antigen is not known. Preparing the TCRbeta library involved the use of unique molecular identifiers. One entry per CDR3 protein results from TCRdb running MiXCR on the PCR reads. The sample includes around 180,000 distinct CDR3 sequences, approximately 10% of them seen just once. This receptor was identified in a boy between 2 and 15 years old with acute myeloid leukemia, due to receive a stem cell transplant. This specimen was PBMCs, taken before TCRalphabeta/CD19-depleted stem cell transplant. The genes are TRBV12-3 or TRBV12-4 and TRBJ2-2; D ambiguous. CDR3 DNA: TGTGCCAGCAGTTTACCAGGCCCCGGGGAGCTGTTTTTT. It yields the protein CASSLPGPGELFF.